Listed below are T cell receptor beta chains from one sample, sequenced in a study of blood T cell repertoires in COVID-19. Clones were read by immunoSEQ multiplex PCR, and TCRdb kept only the in-frame ones, dropping some. This table has over 150,000 clones, 80% to 90% appearing once. Sequenced material: PBMCs or T cells enriched from blood (not recorded which). These receptor sequences come from a man in his forties who had recovered from COVID-19. CDR3s include the opening cysteine and the closing phenylalanine or tryptophan. Fields, in order: J gene, V gene, D gene, clone size, CDR3 protein, CDR3 DNA. The D gene is left open where the match is weak. Clone size, where shown, is once, few, many, or a class for clones that have expanded.

TRBJ1-6,TRBV24-1,.,.,CATSDLGLSPLHF,TGTGCCACCAGTGATTTGGGGCTCTCACCCCTCCACTTT
TRBJ1-5,TRBV29-1,TRBD1,.,CSVGAGTGIGQPQHF,TGCAGCGTGGGGGCCGGGACAGGGATTGGGCAGCCCCAGCATTTT
TRBJ1-3,TRBV7-3,.,.,CASSLGGAPGNTIYF,TGTGCCAGCAGCTTAGGGGGCGCCCCTGGAAACACCATATATTTT
TRBJ2-5,TRBV2,.,.,CASRGGANQETQYF,TGTGCCAGCAGGGGAGGAGCGAACCAAGAGACCCAGTACTTC
TRBJ1-5,TRBV9,TRBD1,few,CASSVTGALGQPQHF,TGTGCCAGCAGCGTGACAGGGGCTTTGGGCCAGCCCCAGCATTTT
TRBJ1-1,TRBV14,.,.,CASSQDWGVFTEAFF,TGTGCCAGCAGCCAAGATTGGGGGGTGTTCACTGAAGCTTTCTTT
TRBJ1-6,TRBV19,TRBD1,.,CASSTGTGGAPLHF,TGTGCCAGTAGTACAGGGACAGGGGGCGCGCCCCTCCACTTT
TRBJ1-3,TRBV6-5,TRBD1,.,CASSSGGTGNTIYF,TGTGCCAGCAGTTCAGGGGGGACCGGAAACACCATATATTTT
TRBJ1-6,TRBV7-2,TRBD1,.,CASSLVGQGSSPLHF,TGTGCCAGCAGCTTAGTGGGACAGGGAAGTTCACCCCTCCACTTT
TRBJ2-7,TRBV10-1,TRBD1,.,CASSESGAGGIHEQYF,TGCGCCAGCAGTGAGTCGGGGGCAGGGGGCATCCACGAGCAGTACTTC
TRBJ2-2,TRBV9,TRBD2,.,CASSASTSGFGELFF,TGTGCCAGCAGCGCCTCGACTAGCGGGTTCGGGGAGCTGTTTTTT
TRBJ1-2,TRBV28,.,.,CASSFSGWDGYTF,TGTGCCAGCAGTTTTTCAGGGTGGGATGGCTACACCTTC
TRBJ2-5,TRBV7-9,TRBD2,.,CASSSSGNRETQYF,TGTGCCAGCAGCTCTAGCGGGAACCGAGAGACCCAGTACTTC
TRBJ2-7,TRBV11-2,TRBD2,.,CASSLDRTSRSSYEQYF,TGTGCCAGCAGCTTAGACAGGACTAGTCGAAGCTCCTACGAGCAGTACTTC
TRBJ1-5,TRBV7-8,.,.,CASSLHRLSNQPQHF,TGTGCCAGCAGCTTACACAGGTTGAGCAATCAGCCCCAGCATTTT
TRBJ1-1,TRBV4-1,.,.,CASSPSRGGTEAFF,TGCGCCAGCAGCCCTTCGAGAGGCGGAACTGAAGCTTTCTTT
TRBJ2-2,TRBV5-1,.,.,CASSPRAREYDGELFF,TGCGCCAGCAGCCCTCGAGCTCGGGAGTATGACGGGGAGCTGTTTTTT
TRBJ1-1,TRBV29-1,TRBD1,.,CSVGTGQGNTEAFF,TGCAGCGTTGGGACGGGACAGGGAAACACTGAAGCTTTCTTT
TRBJ2-7,TRBV28,.,.,CASRQGQRTNEQYF,TGTGCCAGCAGACAGGGTCAGCGTACGAACGAGCAGTACTTC
TRBJ1-2,TRBV4-3,.,.,CASSRAGHGYGGYTF,TGCGCCAGCAGCCGTGCTGGGCATGGGTATGGTGGCTACACCTTC
TRBJ2-7,TRBV2,.,.,CASTQGGELYPEQYF,TGTGCCAGCACCCAAGGGGGGGAGCTGTATCCCGAGCAGTACTTC
TRBJ2-7,TRBV2,TRBD1,once,CASSGQGGVLEQYF,TGTGCCAGCAGCGGACAGGGAGGTGTCCTCGAGCAGTACTTC
TRBJ1-5,TRBV5-5,.,.,CASTTDSHLDQPQHF,TGTGCCAGCACCACTGACAGCCACCTTGATCAGCCCCAGCATTTT
TRBJ1-3,TRBV4-1,.,.,CASSQAVGVGNTIYF,TGCGCCAGCAGCCAAGCCGTAGGGGTGGGAAACACCATATATTTT
TRBJ1-5,TRBV6-5,TRBD1,once,CAVGRQGVNQPQHF,TGTGCCGTCGGACGACAGGGGGTCAATCAGCCCCAGCATTTT
TRBJ1-1,TRBV11-1,.,.,CASSLAAGREAFF,TGTGCCAGCAGCTTAGCGGCAGGGCGGGAAGCTTTCTTT
TRBJ1-4,TRBV7-6,.,many,CASSPKSGTLNEKLFF,TGTGCCAGCAGTCCTAAGTCCGGGACTCTTAATGAAAAACTGTTTTTT
TRBJ2-5,TRBV29-1,TRBD1,.,CSVAGGLERETQYF,TGCAGCGTGGCAGGGGGTCTTGAGAGGGAGACCCAGTACTTC
TRBJ1-2,TRBV20-1,.,.,CSALYGYTF,TGCAGTGCCCTCTATGGCTACACCTTC
TRBJ2-1,TRBV7-3,.,.,CASSSPGDVRYNEQFF,TGTGCCAGCAGCTCCCCGGGGGACGTCCGATACAATGAGCAGTTCTTC
TRBJ1-2,TRBV2,TRBD1,.,CASSLTGVGYGYTF,TGTGCCAGCAGTCTAACAGGGGTGGGCTATGGCTACACCTTC
TRBJ2-1,TRBV21-1,.,.,CASSETGLAGNEQFF,TGTGCCAGCAGCGAGACGGGACTAGCGGGCAATGAGCAGTTCTTC
TRBJ2-3,TRBV19,TRBD2,.,CASSIVRTSGGTDTQYF,TGTGCCAGTAGTATCGTCAGAACTAGCGGGGGCACAGATACGCAGTATTTT
TRBJ1-1,TRBV10-2,.,few,CASTDDSTEAFF,TGCGCCAGCACAGACGACAGCACTGAAGCTTTCTTT
TRBJ2-5,TRBV5-6,.,few,CASGVGAKTQYF,TGTGCCAGTGGGGTGGGGGCGAAGACCCAGTACTTC
TRBJ2-1,TRBV10-3,TRBD2,.,CAITKAGTRKQFF,TGTGCCATCACCAAGGCCGGGACTAGAAAGCAGTTCTTC
TRBJ2-7,TRBV9,.,.,CASSVIPGEGYEQYF,TGTGCCAGCAGCGTGATCCCAGGGGAAGGCTACGAGCAGTACTTC
TRBJ1-4,TRBV19,.,.,CASSSTTWTNEKLFF,TGTGCCAGTAGTTCTACGACTTGGACTAATGAAAAACTGTTTTTT
TRBJ2-1,TRBV21-1,.,.,CASSKGDSPQGACNEQFF,TGTGCCAGCAGCAAAGGTGATTCTCCACAGGGGGCTTGCAATGAGCAGTTCTTC
TRBJ2-2,TRBV4-2,.,.,CATAREPVGELFF,TGTGCCACCGCCCGCGAACCTGTTGGGGAGCTGTTTTTT
TRBJ2-3,TRBV5-1,.,.,CASSLGARTDTQYF,TGCGCCAGCAGCTTGGGGGCGCGCACAGATACGCAGTATTTT
TRBJ1-6,TRBV4-3,.,.,CASSQGAGFVNSPLHF,TGCGCCAGCAGCCAAGGGGCAGGGTTCGTTAATTCACCCCTCCACTTT
TRBJ1-2,TRBV6-1,TRBD1,.,CASRKVGTAYGYTF,TGTGCCAGCCGGAAGGTTGGGACAGCCTATGGCTACACCTTC
TRBJ2-2,TRBV19,.,.,CASSQPTAGGGELFF,TGTGCCAGTAGTCAACCAACAGCGGGTGGCGGGGAGCTGTTTTTT
TRBJ2-5,TRBV7-2,TRBD2,.,CASSSVAGGRGETQYF,TGTGCCAGCAGCTCCGTAGCGGGAGGGAGGGGAGAGACCCAGTACTTC
TRBJ2-3,TRBV18,.,.,CASSPAGADTQYF,TGTGCCAGCTCACCGGCGGGCGCAGATACGCAGTATTTT
TRBJ2-7,TRBV5-1,.,.,CASSLQGNYEQYF,TGCGCCAGCAGCTTGCAGGGGAACTACGAGCAGTACTTC
TRBJ1-1,TRBV10-3,.,.,CAISESGEGVIEAFF,TGTGCCATCAGTGAGTCGGGAGAGGGGGTGATTGAAGCTTTCTTT
TRBJ1-6,TRBV2,TRBD1,.,CASSLTGLDSPLHF,TGTGCCAGCAGTTTGACAGGGTTGGATTCACCCCTCCACTTT
TRBJ2-2,TRBV9,.,.,CASSDSTGELFF,TGTGCCAGCAGTGACAGCACCGGGGAGCTGTTTTTT
TRBJ1-2,TRBV4-2,.,.,CASSPRQDPKGYGYTF,TGTGCCAGCAGCCCGCGACAGGATCCAAAGGGCTATGGCTACACCTTC
TRBJ1-5,TRBV6-6,.,.,CASSPSQQGNNQPQHF,TGTGCCAGCAGCCCCTCCCAACAGGGTAATAATCAGCCCCAGCATTTT